This T cell receptor beta chain was retrieved from a study of early T cells in non-severe SARS-CoV-2 infection. Study summary: Whole-blood bulk RNA, unsorted, was sequenced, and chains were unpaired.

Separate cDNA molecules each had unique molecular identifiers attached to them. TCRdb reprocessed the 5' RACE reads with MiXCR, giving one entry per CDR3 protein. The table records 90,000 to 120,000 distinct CDR3 sequences, about an eighth of them present only once. The germline CDR1 and CDR2 sequences are SGHNT and YENEEA. The CDR3 is 15 residues long. V dropped 4 bases and J dropped 5; count of bases not matched to a gene: 6. Ten or more counts support this clonotype. This clonotype was sampled from an adult who was a healthcare worker with PCR-confirmed SARS-CoV-2 infection or an uninfected control (not recorded which). The V gene is TRBV11-3, the J gene TRBJ2-2; 8 bases are a match to TRBD2. Sequencing was carried out using whole blood. As DNA, the CDR3 is TGTGCCAGCAGCTCCGGGGGGGCCGGGACCGGGGAGCTGTTTTTT. Protein sequence: CASSSGGAGTGELFF. The whole variable domain, remainder taken from reference TRBV11-3 and TRBJ2-2, is EAGVVQSPRYKIIEKKQPVAFWCNPISGHNTLYWYLQNLGQGPELLIRYENEEAVDDSQLPKDRFSAERLKGVDSTLKIQPAELGDSAVYLCASSSGGAGTGELFFGEGSRLTVL.